This record concerns one TCR beta chain sequence. There is no known antigen for this receptor. One base away there is no much larger clone; base qualities are not given. TCRbeta CDR3 regions were amplified from genomic DNA using the immunoSEQ Assay, a bias-controlled multiplex PCR. In the original analysis: The number of nucleated cells in each sample was estimated from the amplification of reference gene primers within the assay. Sequence reads were collapsed and filtered to measure the absolute abundance of every unique TCRbeta CDR3 rearrangement. Productive Simpson clonality was computed per sample as the square root of Simpson's diversity index over productive rearrangements. TCRdb retrieved this table from immuneACCESS and kept in-frame rearrangements only. Not all clones are present; in checked studies, unresolved V genes account for under half, and no reason is known for the remainder. V and J calls plus clone size are reproduced from that table; the DNA served to infer D and trimming. The sample profile shows 200,000 to 250,000 clones; around 86% of them were found once. The top ten clones comprise roughly 2% of the sample.

A second Seattle source provided samples from volunteer blood donors who had recovered from COVID-19. Whole blood was collected in K2EDTA tubes by collaborating institutions according to the institutions' own protocols. For TCRbeta analysis, collaborators shipped samples in one of three forms: frozen whole blood, isolated PBMCs, or DNA extracted from either of those sample types. The entry originates in a study of blood T cell repertoires in COVID-19 (dated by TCRdb to the early 2020s). A note on the overall study: Samples from collaborators originated in the United States, Italy and Spain and spanned both the acute and convalescent phases of COVID-19. The prospective study material was composed of cDNA or gDNA derived from T cells, B-cell-depleted T cells, or PBMCs. The samples were drawn from two sources: the first 160 participants of the ongoing ImmuneRACE study, and fewer than 1,500 subjects contributed by 6 global collaborators. Nearly every sample came with metadata listing a de-identified subject ID, COVID-19 status, age in years and sex. The repertoires were released in a freely available public database intended as a resource for research on the immune response to SARS-CoV-2. Where available, HLA class I and class II types were obtained from metadata supplied by the sample provider rather than from assay-based typing. Deeply sampled blood TCRbeta repertoires from subjects exposed to, actively infected with, or recovered from COVID-19 were included in the dataset. Study-level results and caveats: How much clinical and demographic metadata was included differed by source and by participant, and the metadata was provided uncurated.

The TCR comes from a man aged 25 to 40 who had recovered from COVID-19. The specimen was peripheral blood.

The encoded CDR3 is CASSPGITGGYTF. In nucleotides, the sequence is TGTGCCAGCAGCCCCGGGATTACGGGGGGCTACACCTTC. The V and J segments used are TRBV3-1 (or the pseudogene TRBV3-2) and TRBJ1-2, with the D segment identity uncertain. The trim is 4 bases for V and 8 bases for J, with a gap of 14 bases between the germline ends. CDR1 LGHDT and CDR2 YNNKEL were looked up in the germline V gene (reference sequence). From the cysteine up to the phenylalanine, the CDR3 has a length of 13 residues. Just the 39-base CDR3 DNA is kept, in frame starting at base 1.